This is a list of T cell receptor beta chains from one sample in a study of blood T cell repertoires in COVID-19. Sequenced by immunoSEQ multiplex PCR; TCRdb stores in-frame clones only, minus some. This table holds roughly 69,000 clones, 85% to 90% found once. The sequencing sample was made of peripheral blood. These receptors all come from a man aged 45-65 years with acute or convalescent COVID-19. CDR3s include the opening cysteine and the closing phenylalanine or tryptophan. The order of the fields is clone size, CDR3 length, D gene, J gene, V gene, CDR3 DNA, CDR3 protein. D genes are given only for firm matches. Rows may omit the clone size; those that give it use once, few, many or a size class.

abundance: -; len: 15; d_gene: -; j_gene: TRBJ1-1; v_gene: TRBV29-1; CDR3nt: TGCAGCGTTGGAAGACAGGACCTCCTTAACACTGAAGCTTTCTTT; CDR3aa: CSVGRQDLLNTEAFF
abundance: -; len: 13; d_gene: -; j_gene: TRBJ2-7; v_gene: TRBV2; CDR3nt: TGTGCCAGCAGCCGGGGGAGTATATACGAGCAGTACTTC; CDR3aa: CASSRGSIYEQYF
abundance: -; len: 14; d_gene: -; j_gene: TRBJ2-2; v_gene: TRBV2; CDR3nt: TGTGCCAGCAGTGATAGAGGCAGCACCGGGGAGCTGTTTTTT; CDR3aa: CASSDRGSTGELFF
abundance: -; len: 15; d_gene: -; j_gene: TRBJ2-7; v_gene: TRBV19; CDR3nt: TGTGCCAGTAATAACGGGAGTTCTCCTTTCTACGAGCAGTACTTC; CDR3aa: CASNNGSSPFYEQYF
abundance: -; len: 16; d_gene: -; j_gene: TRBJ1-6; v_gene: TRBV25-1; CDR3nt: TGTGCCAGCAGTGATCCGCCGGGTTCCTATAATTCACCCCTCCACTTT; CDR3aa: CASSDPPGSYNSPLHF
abundance: -; len: 19; d_gene: TRBD2; j_gene: TRBJ2-3; v_gene: TRBV9; CDR3nt: TGTGCCAGCAGCGTCTCCGGGACGGGTACTAGCGGGAGTACAGATACGCAGTATTTT; CDR3aa: CASSVSGTGTSGSTDTQYF
abundance: -; len: 15; d_gene: -; j_gene: TRBJ2-3; v_gene: TRBV6-5; CDR3nt: TGTGCCAGAAGAGGAGGGATCGAAAGCACAGATACGCAGTATTTT; CDR3aa: CARRGGIESTDTQYF
abundance: -; len: 15; d_gene: -; j_gene: TRBJ1-2; v_gene: TRBV3-1/TRBV3-2; CDR3nt: TGTGCCAGCAGCCAAGGCGGGCGGCAAAACTATGGCTACACCTTC; CDR3aa: CASSQGGRQNYGYTF
abundance: -; len: 16; d_gene: TRBD1; j_gene: TRBJ1-4; v_gene: TRBV7-8; CDR3nt: TGTGCCAGCAGCCAGACACCGGGACAGGGGGGGAGAAAACTGTTTTTT; CDR3aa: CASSQTPGQGGRKLFF
abundance: -; len: 14; d_gene: -; j_gene: TRBJ2-3; v_gene: TRBV5-1; CDR3nt: TGCGCCAGCGGTCTAGCGTTTGGTACAGATACGCAGTATTTT; CDR3aa: CASGLAFGTDTQYF
abundance: -; len: 14; d_gene: -; j_gene: TRBJ2-7; v_gene: TRBV5-1; CDR3nt: TGCGCCAGCAGGGCGGGACGGGCGGGTCACGAGCAGTACTTC; CDR3aa: CASRAGRAGHEQYF
abundance: -; len: 17; d_gene: TRBD2; j_gene: TRBJ2-2; v_gene: TRBV14; CDR3nt: TGTGCCAGCAGCCAAGGTCTACTAGCGGGAATTCCCGGGGAGCTGTTTTTT; CDR3aa: CASSQGLLAGIPGELFF
abundance: once; len: 14; d_gene: TRBD2; j_gene: TRBJ2-7; v_gene: TRBV6-1; CDR3nt: TGTGCCAGCAATAATAGCGGGAGGACCCACGAGCAGTACTTC; CDR3aa: CASNNSGRTHEQYF
abundance: -; len: 15; d_gene: -; j_gene: TRBJ2-7; v_gene: TRBV4-3; CDR3nt: TGCGCCAGCAGCCAAGCGCGGGACAGATACTACGAGCAGTACTTC; CDR3aa: CASSQARDRYYEQYF
abundance: -; len: 10; d_gene: TRBD2; j_gene: TRBJ2-7; v_gene: TRBV23-1; CDR3nt: TGCGTAGGAGCGGGAGTTGAGCAGTACTTC; CDR3aa: CVGAGVEQYF
abundance: -; len: 15; d_gene: TRBD1; j_gene: TRBJ2-2; v_gene: TRBV5-1; CDR3nt: TGCGCCAGCAGCGGCGGACAGGGGAACACCGGGGAGCTGTTTTTT; CDR3aa: CASSGGQGNTGELFF
abundance: -; len: 11; d_gene: -; j_gene: TRBJ1-1; v_gene: TRBV11-2; CDR3nt: TGTGCCAGCACCTCGAGTGCCGAAGCTTTCTTT; CDR3aa: CASTSSAEAFF
abundance: -; len: 17; d_gene: TRBD1; j_gene: TRBJ1-3; v_gene: TRBV27; CDR3nt: TGTGCCAGCAGTTTACCGGCCCCGGACAGGGCTGGAAACACCATATATTTT; CDR3aa: CASSLPAPDRAGNTIYF
abundance: -; len: 14; d_gene: -; j_gene: TRBJ2-7; v_gene: TRBV3-1/TRBV3-2; CDR3nt: TGTGCCAGCAGCCAAGCAGGGGCTCCCTACGAGCAGTACTTC; CDR3aa: CASSQAGAPYEQYF
abundance: -; len: 17; d_gene: TRBD1; j_gene: TRBJ2-2; v_gene: TRBV27; CDR3nt: TGTGCCAGCAGCCTGACAGGGCGTCTGGGTGACACCGGGGAGCTGTTTTTT; CDR3aa: CASSLTGRLGDTGELFF
abundance: -; len: 15; d_gene: TRBD1; j_gene: TRBJ2-7; v_gene: TRBV4-3; CDR3nt: TGCGCCAGCAGCCGCGGACAGGGGGCTTCCTACGAGCAGTACTTC; CDR3aa: CASSRGQGASYEQYF
abundance: -; len: 16; d_gene: -; j_gene: TRBJ2-1; v_gene: TRBV24-1; CDR3nt: TGTGCCACCAGTGGCAGAGGGAGAACTAGCAGCGATGAGCAGTTCTTC; CDR3aa: CATSGRGRTSSDEQFF
abundance: -; len: 13; d_gene: TRBD2; j_gene: TRBJ2-1; v_gene: TRBV7-9; CDR3nt: TGTGCCAGCAGTGACGGACGTAGCGGGAGTCCGTTCTTC; CDR3aa: CASSDGRSGSPFF
abundance: -; len: 14; d_gene: -; j_gene: TRBJ2-7; v_gene: TRBV6-6; CDR3nt: TGTGCCAGCAGTTCCAGGGGAAGTTCCTACGAGCAGTACTTC; CDR3aa: CASSSRGSSYEQYF
abundance: -; len: 13; d_gene: -; j_gene: TRBJ1-1; v_gene: TRBV25-1; CDR3nt: TGTGCCAGCAGACGGGTTTTGGACACTGAAGCTTTCTTT; CDR3aa: CASRRVLDTEAFF
abundance: -; len: 15; d_gene: TRBD1; j_gene: TRBJ2-1; v_gene: TRBV15; CDR3nt: TGTGCCACCAGCCCACCCGGGACAGGGGACAATGAGCAGTTCTTC; CDR3aa: CATSPPGTGDNEQFF
abundance: -; len: 14; d_gene: TRBD1; j_gene: TRBJ1-6; v_gene: TRBV7-9; CDR3nt: TGTGCCAGCAGCCCCGGGACAGAGAGTTCACCCCTCCACTTT; CDR3aa: CASSPGTESSPLHF
abundance: -; len: 20; d_gene: TRBD2; j_gene: TRBJ2-3; v_gene: TRBV7-6; CDR3nt: TGTGCCAGCAGCTTAGCTGGGGCCGGGACTAGCGGGAGAGGGCGAGATACGCAGTATTTT; CDR3aa: CASSLAGAGTSGRGRDTQYF
abundance: -; len: 11; d_gene: TRBD2; j_gene: TRBJ2-7; v_gene: TRBV29-1; CDR3nt: TGCAGCGCAAGCGGGGGCTACGAGCAGTACTTC; CDR3aa: CSASGGYEQYF
abundance: -; len: 13; d_gene: -; j_gene: TRBJ1-1; v_gene: TRBV16; CDR3nt: TGTGCCAGCAGCCCCTACCTGAACACTGAAGCTTTCTTT; CDR3aa: CASSPYLNTEAFF
abundance: once; len: 13; d_gene: -; j_gene: TRBJ2-5; v_gene: TRBV5-1; CDR3nt: TGCGCCAGCAGCTTGGGGCGGCAAGAGACCCAGTACTTC; CDR3aa: CASSLGRQETQYF
abundance: -; len: 16; d_gene: -; j_gene: TRBJ1-5; v_gene: TRBV21-1; CDR3nt: TGTGCCAGCAGGGGAGACCGGGACAGTGGCAATCAGCCCCAGCATTTT; CDR3aa: CASRGDRDSGNQPQHF
abundance: -; len: 14; d_gene: -; j_gene: TRBJ1-2; v_gene: TRBV27; CDR3nt: TGTGCCAGCAGTTATCACCCGGGGGGCTATGGCTACACCTTC; CDR3aa: CASSYHPGGYGYTF
abundance: -; len: 17; d_gene: TRBD2; j_gene: TRBJ2-7; v_gene: TRBV7-2; CDR3nt: TGTGCCAGCAGCTCCCGACTAGCCGCGCCCCTAACGAGCGAGCAGTACTTC; CDR3aa: CASSSRLAAPLTSEQYF
abundance: -; len: 17; d_gene: TRBD2; j_gene: TRBJ2-2; v_gene: TRBV6-2/TRBV6-3; CDR3nt: TGTGCCAGCAGTTACCATCAACTAGCGGGAGGGGCGGAGGAGCTGTTTTTT; CDR3aa: CASSYHQLAGGAEELFF
abundance: once; len: 15; d_gene: -; j_gene: TRBJ2-7; v_gene: TRBV7-9; CDR3nt: TGTGCCAGCAGCCGTGTCGAGGGGGATAGGGGCGAGCAGTACTTC; CDR3aa: CASSRVEGDRGEQYF
abundance: -; len: 11; d_gene: -; j_gene: TRBJ2-7; v_gene: TRBV12-3/TRBV12-4; CDR3nt: TGTGCCAGCAGTTTCGCCTACGAGCAGTACTTC; CDR3aa: CASSFAYEQYF
abundance: -; len: 13; d_gene: TRBD2; j_gene: TRBJ2-7; v_gene: TRBV9; CDR3nt: TGTGCCAGCAGCGTACTAGCGGCCTACGAGCAGTACTTC; CDR3aa: CASSVLAAYEQYF
abundance: -; len: 16; d_gene: -; j_gene: TRBJ1-5; v_gene: TRBV6-5; CDR3nt: TGTGCCAGCAGTTACAGTGCAGGGGAAGCAAATCAGCCCCAGCATTTT; CDR3aa: CASSYSAGEANQPQHF
abundance: -; len: 15; d_gene: TRBD2; j_gene: TRBJ2-5; v_gene: TRBV5-1; CDR3nt: TGCGCCAGCAGCGGTCTAGCGGGAGAAGGAGGGACCCAGTACTTC; CDR3aa: CASSGLAGEGGTQYF
abundance: -; len: 13; d_gene: -; j_gene: TRBJ1-1; v_gene: TRBV7-9; CDR3nt: TGTGCCAGCAGCTCTCGGGTTGACTCTGAAGCTTTCTTT; CDR3aa: CASSSRVDSEAFF
abundance: -; len: 15; d_gene: -; j_gene: TRBJ1-5; v_gene: TRBV19; CDR3nt: TGTGCCAGTAGTAGGATGGGGGGGCGAGGGCAGCCCCAGCATTTT; CDR3aa: CASSRMGGRGQPQHF
abundance: -; len: 15; d_gene: TRBD2; j_gene: TRBJ2-1; v_gene: TRBV6-4; CDR3nt: TGTGCCAGCAGACTTCTAGCGGGCTCCTACAATGAGCAGTTCTTC; CDR3aa: CASRLLAGSYNEQFF
abundance: -; len: 18; d_gene: TRBD1; j_gene: TRBJ1-6; v_gene: TRBV6-1; CDR3nt: TGTGCCAGCAGTGGGACAGGGTTATACTCGGGAAAGAGTTCACCCCTCCACTTT; CDR3aa: CASSGTGLYSGKSSPLHF
abundance: -; len: 15; d_gene: -; j_gene: TRBJ1-1; v_gene: TRBV5-1; CDR3nt: TGCGCCAGCAGCATTGACGACCCGGGTGGGACTGAAGCTTTCTTT; CDR3aa: CASSIDDPGGTEAFF
abundance: -; len: 14; d_gene: TRBD2; j_gene: TRBJ2-7; v_gene: TRBV6-5; CDR3nt: TGTGCCAGCAGTAGACTAGCGGGGGACTACGAGCAGTACTTC; CDR3aa: CASSRLAGDYEQYF
abundance: -; len: 17; d_gene: TRBD2; j_gene: TRBJ2-7; v_gene: TRBV7-6; CDR3nt: TGTGCCAGCAGCTTAGCGTCTTGGGGGACTACCGGTATCGAGCAGTACTTC; CDR3aa: CASSLASWGTTGIEQYF
abundance: -; len: 16; d_gene: TRBD1; j_gene: TRBJ2-2; v_gene: TRBV5-5; CDR3nt: TGTGCCAGCAGCTTGGACAGGGGGCCATACACCGGGGAGCTGTTTTTT; CDR3aa: CASSLDRGPYTGELFF